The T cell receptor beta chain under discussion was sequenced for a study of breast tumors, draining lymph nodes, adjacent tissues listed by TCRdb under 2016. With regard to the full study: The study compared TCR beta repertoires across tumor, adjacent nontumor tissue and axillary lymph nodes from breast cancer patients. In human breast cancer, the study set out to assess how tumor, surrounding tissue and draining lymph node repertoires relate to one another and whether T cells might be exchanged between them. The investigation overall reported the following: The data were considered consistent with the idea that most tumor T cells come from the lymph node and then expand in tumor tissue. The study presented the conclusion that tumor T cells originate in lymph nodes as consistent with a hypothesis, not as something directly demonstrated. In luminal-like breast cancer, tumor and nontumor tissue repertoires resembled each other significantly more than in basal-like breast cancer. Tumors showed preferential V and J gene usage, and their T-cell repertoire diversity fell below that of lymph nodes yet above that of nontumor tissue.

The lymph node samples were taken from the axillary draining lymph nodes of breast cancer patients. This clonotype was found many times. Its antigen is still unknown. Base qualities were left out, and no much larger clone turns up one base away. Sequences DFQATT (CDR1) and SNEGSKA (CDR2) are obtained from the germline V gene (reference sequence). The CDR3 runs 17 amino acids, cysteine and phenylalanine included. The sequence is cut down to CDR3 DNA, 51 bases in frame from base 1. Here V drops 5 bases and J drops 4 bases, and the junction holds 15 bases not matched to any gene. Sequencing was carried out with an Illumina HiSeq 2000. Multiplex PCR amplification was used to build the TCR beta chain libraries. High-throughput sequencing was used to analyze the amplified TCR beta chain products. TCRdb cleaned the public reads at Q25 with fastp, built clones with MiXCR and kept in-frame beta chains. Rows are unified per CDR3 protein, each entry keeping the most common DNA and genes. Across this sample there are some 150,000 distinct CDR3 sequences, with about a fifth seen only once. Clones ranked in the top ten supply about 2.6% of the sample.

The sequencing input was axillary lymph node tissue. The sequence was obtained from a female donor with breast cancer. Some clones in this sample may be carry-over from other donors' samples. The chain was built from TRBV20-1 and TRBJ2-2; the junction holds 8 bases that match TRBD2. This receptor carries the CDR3 CSAPPVPAGAATGELFF. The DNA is TGCAGTGCTCCGCCGGTACCAGCGGGAGCCGCCACCGGGGAGCTGTTTTTT.